This is a list of T cell receptor beta chains from one sample in a study of T cell responses to AZD1222 COVID-19 vaccine. The method was immunoSEQ multiplex PCR; TCRdb's version includes in-frame clones alone and lacks a portion of them. The sample yields some 83,000 clones, more than 70% seen once. The material sequenced was peripheral blood, taken on day 0 of AZD1222 vaccination. These receptors were taken from an adult in good health. The CDR3 runs from the conserved cysteine through the conserved F or W. The D gene is left open where the match is weak. Clone size is given for some rows only: seen once, a few or many times, or a class if the clone is expanded.

clone size: once
D gene: .
J gene: TRBJ2-7
V gene: TRBV25-1
CDR3 protein: CASSGLWNEQYF
CDR3 DNA: TGTGCCAGCAGCGGCTTATGGAACGAGCAGTACTTC

clone size: .
D gene: .
J gene: TRBJ2-5
V gene: TRBV3-1/TRBV3-2
CDR3 protein: CASSQRQETQYF
CDR3 DNA: TGTGCCAGCAGCCAGAGGCAAGAGACCCAGTACTTC

clone size: .
D gene: .
J gene: TRBJ2-1
V gene: TRBV27
CDR3 protein: CASSPTKSFLANGFF
CDR3 DNA: TGTGCCAGCAGCCCTACAAAATCGTTTCTGGCCAATGGGTTCTTC

clone size: .
D gene: .
J gene: TRBJ1-1
V gene: TRBV9
CDR3 protein: CASSAGHSNTEAFF
CDR3 DNA: TGTGCCAGCAGCGCGGGACACTCGAACACTGAAGCTTTCTTT

clone size: .
D gene: TRBD1
J gene: TRBJ1-1
V gene: TRBV7-3
CDR3 protein: CASSLGTGGLAFF
CDR3 DNA: TGTGCCAGCAGCTTAGGGACAGGGGGTCTGGCTTTCTTT

clone size: .
D gene: .
J gene: TRBJ1-2
V gene: TRBV10-3
CDR3 protein: CAISESTAGEAGYTF
CDR3 DNA: TGTGCCATCAGTGAGTCGACGGCAGGGGAGGCAGGCTACACCTTC

clone size: .
D gene: .
J gene: TRBJ2-3
V gene: TRBV27
CDR3 protein: CASSFLQGRRDTQYF
CDR3 DNA: TGTGCCAGCAGTTTCTTACAGGGCAGAAGGGATACGCAGTATTTT

clone size: few
D gene: .
J gene: TRBJ2-3
V gene: TRBV29-1
CDR3 protein: CSVEQVLGDTQYF
CDR3 DNA: TGCAGCGTTGAACAGGTCCTCGGGGATACGCAGTATTTT

clone size: .
D gene: .
J gene: TRBJ2-3
V gene: TRBV5-1
CDR3 protein: CASSFRGGDTDTQYF
CDR3 DNA: TGCGCCAGCAGCTTCAGGGGGGGAGACACAGATACGCAGTATTTT

clone size: .
D gene: .
J gene: TRBJ1-6
V gene: TRBV7-3
CDR3 protein: CASSLLGQFNSPLHF
CDR3 DNA: TGTGCCAGCAGCCTTTTAGGACAGTTTAATTCACCCCTCCACTTT

clone size: .
D gene: .
J gene: TRBJ2-1
V gene: TRBV5-1
CDR3 protein: CASSLPLNEQFF
CDR3 DNA: TGCGCCAGCAGCCTCCCGCTCAATGAGCAGTTCTTC

clone size: .
D gene: TRBD1
J gene: TRBJ1-2
V gene: TRBV7-2
CDR3 protein: CASSPDRGNYGYTF
CDR3 DNA: TGTGCCAGCAGCCCGGACAGGGGGAACTATGGCTACACCTTC

clone size: .
D gene: TRBD2
J gene: TRBJ2-3
V gene: TRBV9
CDR3 protein: CASSVGTRETDTQYF
CDR3 DNA: TGTGCCAGCAGCGTAGGGACGCGGGAGACGGATACGCAGTATTTT

clone size: .
D gene: .
J gene: TRBJ2-7
V gene: TRBV6-2/TRBV6-3
CDR3 protein: CASSYGTVEQYF
CDR3 DNA: TGTGCCAGCAGTTACGGAACAGTTGAGCAGTACTTC

clone size: .
D gene: .
J gene: TRBJ2-7
V gene: TRBV28
CDR3 protein: CASSFGGEQYF
CDR3 DNA: TGTGCCAGCAGTTTTGGGGGCGAGCAGTACTTC

clone size: once
D gene: .
J gene: TRBJ2-2
V gene: TRBV5-5
CDR3 protein: CASSLAAGELFF
CDR3 DNA: TGTGCCAGCAGCTTGGCGGCCGGGGAGCTGTTTTTT

clone size: .
D gene: TRBD1
J gene: TRBJ1-2
V gene: TRBV27
CDR3 protein: CASSGQAGFVGGYTF
CDR3 DNA: TGTGCCAGCAGTGGACAGGCCGGCTTTGTGGGAGGCTACACCTTC

clone size: .
D gene: TRBD1
J gene: TRBJ1-5
V gene: TRBV30
CDR3 protein: CAWVKGAGQPQHF
CDR3 DNA: TGTGCCTGGGTTAAGGGGGCAGGTCAGCCCCAGCATTTT

clone size: .
D gene: TRBD2
J gene: TRBJ2-1
V gene: TRBV4-2
CDR3 protein: CASSQLVVSGIRDNEQFF
CDR3 DNA: TGTGCCAGCAGCCAACTAGTCGTCAGCGGGATTCGAGACAATGAGCAGTTCTTC

clone size: .
D gene: .
J gene: TRBJ2-3
V gene: TRBV19
CDR3 protein: CASRRTGNTDTQYF
CDR3 DNA: TGTGCCAGCCGGAGGACTGGAAACACAGATACGCAGTATTTT

clone size: .
D gene: .
J gene: TRBJ2-7
V gene: TRBV5-5
CDR3 protein: CASSLWAGSSYEQYF
CDR3 DNA: TGTGCCAGCAGCCTTTGGGCAGGGAGCTCCTACGAGCAGTACTTC

clone size: .
D gene: TRBD1
J gene: TRBJ1-2
V gene: TRBV6-1
CDR3 protein: CASSEAPTGRYGYTF
CDR3 DNA: TGTGCCAGCAGTGAAGCCCCGACAGGGAGATATGGCTACACCTTC